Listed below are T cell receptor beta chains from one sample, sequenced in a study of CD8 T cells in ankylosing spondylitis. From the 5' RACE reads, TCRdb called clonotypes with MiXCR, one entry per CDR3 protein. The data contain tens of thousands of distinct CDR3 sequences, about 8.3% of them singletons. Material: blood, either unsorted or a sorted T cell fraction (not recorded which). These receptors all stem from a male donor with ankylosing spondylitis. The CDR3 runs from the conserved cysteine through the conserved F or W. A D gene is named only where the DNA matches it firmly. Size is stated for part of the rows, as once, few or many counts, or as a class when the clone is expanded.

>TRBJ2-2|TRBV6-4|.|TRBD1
CASSTGGDTGELFF
TGTGCCAGCAGCACAGGGGGCGACACCGGGGAGCTGTTTTTT
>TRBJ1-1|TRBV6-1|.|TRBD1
CASGRTGARGAGTEAFF
TGTGCCAGCGGCCGGACAGGTGCTCGTGGGGCAGGGACTGAAGCTTTCTTT
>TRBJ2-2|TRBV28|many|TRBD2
CASSPSGGRGGELFF
TGTGCCAGCAGCCCTTCTGGCGGGAGAGGCGGGGAGCTGTTTTTT
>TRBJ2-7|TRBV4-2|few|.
CASSQVETGRGEQYF
TGTGCCAGCAGCCAAGTGGAGACAGGGCGGGGGGAGCAGTACTTC
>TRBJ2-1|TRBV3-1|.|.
CASSLERIDNEQFF
TGTGCCAGCAGCCTGGAGCGGATTGACAATGAGCAGTTCTTC
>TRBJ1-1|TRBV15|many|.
CATSRIESVRAFF
TGTGCCACCAGCAGAATCGAGTCGGTTCGGGCTTTCTTT
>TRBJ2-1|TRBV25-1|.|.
CASSVSRGDEQFF
TGTGCCAGCAGTGTCTCCCGTGGTGATGAGCAGTTCTTC
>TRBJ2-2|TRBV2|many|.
CASSEILRVAGTGELFF
TGTGCCAGCAGTGAAATTTTGCGGGTCGCGGGCACCGGGGAGCTGTTTTTT
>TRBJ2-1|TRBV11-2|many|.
CASSTGYYNEQFF
TGTGCCAGCAGTACAGGGTATTACAATGAGCAGTTCTTC
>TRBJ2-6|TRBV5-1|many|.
CASSLGRHSSGANVLTF
TGCGCCAGCAGCTTGGGGAGGCACTCCTCTGGGGCCAACGTCCTGACTTTC
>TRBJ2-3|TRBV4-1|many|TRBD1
CASSPRTGSGSGTDTQYF
TGCGCCAGCAGCCCACGGACAGGGAGTGGAAGCGGAACAGATACGCAGTATTTT
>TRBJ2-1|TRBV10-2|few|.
CASSEEPPRKYNEQFF
TGCGCCAGCAGTGAAGAGCCTCCGCGGAAGTACAATGAGCAGTTCTTC
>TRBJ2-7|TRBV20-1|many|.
CSAVEGGTATYEQYF
TGCAGTGCTGTCGAAGGAGGGACTGCAACCTACGAGCAGTACTTC
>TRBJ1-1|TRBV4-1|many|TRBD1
CASSQPPGQGYTEAFF
TGCGCCAGCAGCCAGCCCCCGGGACAGGGGTACACTGAAGCTTTCTTT
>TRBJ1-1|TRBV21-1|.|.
CASSKNPPPGTEAFF
TGTGCCAGCAGCAAAAACCCGCCGCCCGGAACTGAAGCTTTCTTT
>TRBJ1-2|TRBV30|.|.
CAWIRSGGYTF
TGTGCCTGGATTCGAAGCGGTGGCTACACCTTC
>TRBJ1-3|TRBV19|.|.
CASSYTENSGNTIYF
TGTGCCAGTAGTTATACAGAAAACTCTGGAAACACCATATATTTT
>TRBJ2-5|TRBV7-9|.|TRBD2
CASSPPGLAVQETQYF
TGTGCCAGCAGTCCCCCCGGACTAGCGGTTCAAGAGACCCAGTACTTC
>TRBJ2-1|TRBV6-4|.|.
CASSDSPRGDNEQFF
TGTGCCAGCAGTGACTCGCCTAGGGGGGACAATGAGCAGTTCTTC
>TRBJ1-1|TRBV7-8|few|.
CASSSDAGGGTEAFF
TGTGCCAGCAGCTCCGACGCCGGGGGAGGAACTGAAGCTTTCTTT
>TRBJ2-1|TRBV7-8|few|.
CASSPPSVAPVYEQFF
TGTGCCAGCAGTCCACCTTCGGTAGCGCCCGTATATGAGCAGTTCTTC
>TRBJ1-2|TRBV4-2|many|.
CASSQEDIGYTF
TGTGCCAGCAGCCAAGAAGATATTGGCTACACCTTC
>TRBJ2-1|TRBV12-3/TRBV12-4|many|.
CASRLGGSYNEQFF
TGTGCCAGCAGGTTGGGAGGCAGTTACAATGAGCAGTTCTTC
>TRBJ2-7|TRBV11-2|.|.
CASSAGLVYEQYF
TGTGCCAGCAGTGCGGGGTTGGTCTACGAGCAGTACTTC
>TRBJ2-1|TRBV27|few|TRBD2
CASTPGTSGSGEQFF
TGTGCCAGCACCCCCGGGACTAGCGGGAGCGGTGAGCAGTTCTTC
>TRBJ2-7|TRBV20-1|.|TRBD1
CSARDRGDNEQYF
TGCAGTGCTAGGGACAGGGGGGACAACGAGCAGTACTTC